The 18 T cell receptor beta chains presented below share a single source sample, sequenced in a study of T cell repertoires in cytomegalovirus infection. TCRdb reanalysed the reads using MiXCR and keeps one entry per CDR3 protein. The sample holds a few hundred thousand distinct CDR3 sequences, 30% to 35% seen once. For these receptors, no antigen is known. This material consisted of cultured PBMCs, taken from culture after CMV antigen stimulation. These receptors all come from a human donor in good health (CMV status not recorded). Some clones in this sample may be carry-over from other donors' samples.

This clonotype was recorded a few times. This chain connects TRBV19 to TRBJ2-5, with D possibly called TRBD1 or TRBD2 (6 bases each). Per germline, CDR1 LNHDA and CDR2 SQIVND (reference sequence). The length of the CDR3 is 14 residues. The V and J ends lost 3 bases and 7 bases respectively, with 15 bases between them. For the CDR3, the DNA is TGTGCCAGTAGTATGACGTCGGGGGCCCGGACCCAGTACTTC. Translation gives CASSMTSGARTQYF.

J is TRBJ1-5 and V is TRBV28, with D hard to call. The CDR3 runs 14 residues. Trimming left V 4 bases short and J 3 bases short, with 10 bases between. The germline V gene has CDR1 MDHEN and CDR2 SYDVKM. The DNA for the CDR3 is TGTGCCAGCAGTTCTCGACGGCCCAATCAGCCCCAGCATTTT. This codes for CASSSRRPNQPQHF.

V is TRBV7-3 and J is TRBJ2-7; D perhaps matches TRBD2 (5 bases). The CDR3 contains 14 residues. Germline V gene lookup returns CDR1 SGHTA and CDR2 FQGTGA. V gave up 4 bases and J gave up 9 bases, with 19 bases separating them. CDR3 in DNA: TGTGCCAGCAGCTCTTCGAGTATAGTGAGCGGGCAGTACTTC. Residues: CASSSSSIVSGQYF.

This clonotype was recorded a few times. The chain links TRBV4-1 to TRBJ1-1; 8 nucleotides match TRBD1. The CDR3 contains 18 residues. Germline V gene data show CDR1 as MGHRA and CDR2 as YSYEKL. The V gene end was trimmed by 1 base and the J gene end by 0 bases; junction bases not matched to a gene: 10. The CDR3 is CASSQGGRRTGLNTEAFF. CDR3 in DNA: TGCGCCAGCAGCCAAGGTGGTAGAAGGACAGGGCTGAACACTGAAGCTTTCTTT.

In this sample, this clonotype turned up a few times. The V and J genes are TRBV7-2 and TRBJ2-1; TRBD1 is a possible D gene (6 bases). Trimming pared 5 bases from V and 0 bases from J, leaving 14 bases between. Germline CDR1 and CDR2: SGHTA and FQGNSA. The CDR3 is 16 amino acids. The CDR3 nucleotides are TGTGCCAGCAGCCAAACCGGGACATACTCCTACAATGAGCAGTTCTTC. Translating it yields CASSQTGTYSYNEQFF. Supplemented by reference TRBV7-2 and TRBJ2-1, the full variable domain reads GAGVSQSPSNKVTEKGKDVELRCDPISGHTALYWYRQSLGQGLEFLIYFQGNSAPDKSGLPSDRFSAERTGGSVSTLTIQRTQQEDSAVYLCASSQTGTYSYNEQFFGPGTRLTVL.

This clonotype occurred a few times. The V call is TRBV6-1, the J call TRBJ1-1; D uncertain. The V end was cut by 6 bases, the J end by 2 bases, with 10 bases between. The CDR3 is made up of 13 amino acids. Germline V gives CDR1 MNHNS, CDR2 SASEGT. The CDR3 DNA reads TGTGCCAGCAGGCCCGGGCATAACACTGAAGCTTTCTTT. Protein sequence: CASRPGHNTEAFF.

The chain combines TRBV6-2 or TRBV6-3 with TRBJ2-7, with 8 bases aligning to TRBD1. The CDR3 runs 12 residues. The germline gives CDR1 MNHEY, CDR2 SVGEGT. Trimming took 8 bases from V and 3 from J; bases not matched to a gene: 3. In DNA, the CDR3 is TGTGCCAGCGACAGGGGTGGCTACGAGCAGTACTTC. Protein: CASDRGGYEQYF.

In DNA form, the CDR3 reads TGTGCCAGCCGGACTAGCGGGGCGAGCTCCTACAATGAGCAGTTCTTC. Translation: CASRTSGASSYNEQFF. The V call is TRBV7-6, the J call TRBJ2-1, with 12 bases that match TRBD2. CDR3 length: 16 amino acids. Trimming removed 8 bases from V and 0 bases from J; junction bases left unmatched: 5. CDR1 is SGHVS and CDR2 is FNYEAQ in the germline V gene.

In this sample, this clonotype turned up many times. The chain employs TRBV12-3 or TRBV12-4 and TRBJ2-2, with 13 bases lining up with TRBD2. CDR3 length: 15 residues. V dropped 6 bases and J dropped 6; count of bases not matched to a gene: 4. The CDR3 loop is CASSRTSGSAGELFF. For the CDR3, the DNA is TGTGCCAGCAGCCGGACTAGCGGGAGTGCCGGGGAGCTGTTTTTT.

This clonotype has only a few counts. V usage is TRBV19 and J usage is TRBJ1-1, with D perhaps matching TRBD1 (5 bases). The CDR3 is made up of 15 amino acids. Germline CDR1 LNHDA, CDR2 SQIVND (reference sequence). Trimming pared 6 bases from V and 0 bases from J, leaving 14 bases between. The CDR3 sequence is CASRNLGALNTEAFF. The DNA of the CDR3 is TGTGCCAGTAGAAACCTCGGGGCACTGAACACTGAAGCTTTCTTT.

The V gene is TRBV11-2, the J gene TRBJ2-1, with D maybe TRBD2 (6 bases). V lost 2 bases and J 9 bases, leaving 17 bases between the germline ends. Germline V gene data show CDR1 as SGHAT and CDR2 as FQNNGV. CDR3 length: 15 residues. The CDR3 region has the DNA TGTGCCAGCAGCTTACATGGACGGGAGTTTGGTGAGCAGTTCTTC. Translated, it gives CASSLHGREFGEQFF.

The table lists this clonotype with many counts. The genes are TRBV6-2 or TRBV6-3 and TRBJ2-3; TRBD2 agrees at 12 bases. Germline V lookup: CDR1 MNHEY, CDR2 SVGEGT. J was trimmed by 4 bases and V by 2 bases; bases with no gene match: 4. The CDR3 contains 16 residues. The chain's CDR3 is CASSYATSGSADTQYF. Written as DNA, the CDR3 is TGTGCCAGCAGTTACGCGACTAGCGGGAGTGCAGATACGCAGTATTTT.

There are many counts of this clonotype. V and J are TRBV28 and TRBJ1-5; TRBD1 matches at 7 bases. The CDR3 totals 14 residues. Germline loops: CDR1 MDHEN, CDR2 SYDVKM. V shed 7 bases, J shed 2 bases, and the junction held 5 bases outside the gene matches. The CDR3: CASTQGTRNQPQHF. The DNA of the CDR3 is TGTGCCAGCACACAGGGGACTCGCAATCAGCCCCAGCATTTT. Full variable domain (remainder filled in from reference TRBV28 and TRBJ1-5): DVKVTQSSRYLVKRTGEKVFLECVQDMDHENMFWYRQDPGLGLRLIYFSYDVKMKEKGDIPEGYSVSREKKERFSLILESASTNQTSMYLCASTQGTRNQPQHFGDGTRLSIL.

In this sample, this clonotype turned up many times. V gene TRBV7-9 combines with J gene TRBJ2-1, with 8 nucleotides matching TRBD2. The CDR3 runs 15 residues. V lost 5 bases to trimming and J lost 6 bases; unmatched junction nucleotides: 9. Germline V gene sequence: CDR1 SEHNR, CDR2 FQNEAQ (reference sequence). The CDR3 is CASSPSSGSTNEQFF. CDR3 DNA: TGTGCCAGCAGCCCCAGCAGCGGGAGTACCAATGAGCAGTTCTTC.

The genes are TRBV6-2 or TRBV6-3 and TRBJ1-5; D is undetermined. V lost 7 bases to trimming and J lost 5 bases, with 12 bases between them. The germline V gene has CDR1 MNHEY and CDR2 SVGEGT. This CDR3 comprises 13 residues. The CDR3 DNA is TGTGCCAGCACCGACCTTTCTTATCAGCCCCAGCATTTT. Translated: CASTDLSYQPQHF.

The chain recombines TRBV12-3 or TRBV12-4 with TRBJ2-2; unclear D gene. The ends were cut back, 5 bases at V and 0 bases at J, with 13 bases in the middle. The CDR3 length is 16 residues. The CDR3 sequence: CASSPPLVPNTGELFF. The CDR3, as DNA: TGTGCCAGCAGTCCCCCCTTGGTCCCGAACACCGGGGAGCTGTTTTTT.

The chain combines TRBV6-6 with TRBJ2-1; 10 nucleotides match TRBD2. J lost 2 bases, V lost 6 bases, and 19 bases had no gene match. Germline V gene sequence: CDR1 MNHNY, CDR2 SVGAGI (reference sequence). The CDR3 extends over 20 amino acids. The CDR3 sequence: CASSPVGAGGPIRTYNEQFF. Here the CDR3 DNA reads TGTGCCAGCAGCCCCGTTGGAGCGGGAGGGCCGATAAGGACCTACAATGAGCAGTTCTTC.

This clonotype was recorded a few times. The chain links TRBV28 to TRBJ1-1; D may be TRBD1 (5 bases). CDR1 and CDR2 (germline): MDHEN, SYDVKM. The CDR3 totals 15 residues. Trimming pared 8 bases from V and 3 bases from J, leaving 19 bases between. The CDR3 loop reads CASHCGDPRDTEAFF. CDR3 DNA sequence: TGTGCCAGCCATTGTGGGGACCCAAGAGACACTGAAGCTTTCTTT.